The 2 T cell receptor beta chains in this list originate from one sample, sequenced in a study of T cells in Graves' hyperthyroidism and ophthalmopathy. RNA transcripts served as the template for amplifying TCR beta CDR3 regions. With the HTBI primer set, the TCR CDR3 went through a first round of RT-PCR. TCRdb used MiXCR to reprocess the multiplex PCR reads, holding one entry per CDR3 protein. The sample consists of approximately 720,000 distinct CDR3 sequences, 18% of them appearing once. The specimen sequenced was blood. The receptors stem from a woman between 50 and 59 years old with Graves' hyperthyroidism that later progressed to Graves' ophthalmopathy.

This clonotype occurred many times. This rearrangement joins TRBV29-1 to TRBJ2-5, with 7 bases fitting TRBD1. Germline CDR1 is SQVTM and CDR2 is ANQGSEA. CDR3 length equals 12 residues. The V gene end was trimmed by 7 bases and the J gene end by 3 bases; junction bases not matched to a gene: 5. The CDR3 spells CSAIDREETQYF. The CDR3, as DNA: TGCAGCGCTATCGACAGGGAAGAGACCCAGTACTTC.

At least ten counts were recorded for this clonotype. The chain carries TRBV5-6 and TRBJ2-3; 7 bases map to TRBD1. CDR3 length: 15 residues. Germline V lookup: CDR1 SGHDT, CDR2 YYEEEE. Trimming at V came to 4 bases and at J to 1 base, leaving 6 bases not matched to a gene. The CDR3 reads CASSQIGQGTDTQYF. CDR3 nucleotide sequence: TGTGCCAGCAGCCAGATCGGACAGGGCACAGATACGCAGTATTTT.